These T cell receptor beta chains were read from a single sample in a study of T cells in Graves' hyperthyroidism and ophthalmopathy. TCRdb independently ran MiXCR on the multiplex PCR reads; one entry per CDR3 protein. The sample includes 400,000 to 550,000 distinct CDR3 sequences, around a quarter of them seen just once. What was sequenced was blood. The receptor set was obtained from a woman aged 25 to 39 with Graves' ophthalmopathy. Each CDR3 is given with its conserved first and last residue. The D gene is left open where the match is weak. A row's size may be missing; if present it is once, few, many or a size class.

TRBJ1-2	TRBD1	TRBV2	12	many	TGTGCCAGCAGTCAGCAGGGGGCTGGCTACACCTTC	CASSQQGAGYTF
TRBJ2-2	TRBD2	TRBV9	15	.	TGTGCCAGCAGCGTAGGGCGGGAGCGGACCGGGGAGCTGTTTTTT	CASSVGRERTGELFF
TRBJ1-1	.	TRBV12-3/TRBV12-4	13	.	TGTGCCAGCAGTTTAGGTTCTATTCGAGGGGCTTTCTTT	CASSLGSIRGAFF
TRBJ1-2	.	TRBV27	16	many	TGTGCCAGCAGCAAGAATTCTTTTTTGGGGTTGGGTGGCTACACCTTC	CASSKNSFLGLGGYTF
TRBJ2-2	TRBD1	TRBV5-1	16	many	TGCGCCAGCAGCTCAACCCAGGGGGCGAACACCGGGGAGCTGTTTTTT	CASSSTQGANTGELFF
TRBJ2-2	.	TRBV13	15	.	TGTGCCAGCAGCCCGCGACTAGTCAGGGCCGGGGAGCTGTTTTTT	CASSPRLVRAGELFF
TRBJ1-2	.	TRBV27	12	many	TGTGCCAGCAGTTTCAACGGATGGGGCTACACCTTC	CASSFNGWGYTF
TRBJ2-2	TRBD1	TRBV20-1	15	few	TGCAGTGCGCCCGGGACAGGGTCCTTCACCGGGGAGCTGTTTTTT	CSAPGTGSFTGELFF
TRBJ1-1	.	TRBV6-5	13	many	TGTGCCAGCACGCGGCTCATGAACACTGAAGCTTTCTTT	CASTRLMNTEAFF
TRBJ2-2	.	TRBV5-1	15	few	TGCGCCAGCAGCTTACCCCCAAGGGACACCGGGGAGCTGTTTTTT	CASSLPPRDTGELFF
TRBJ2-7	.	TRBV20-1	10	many	TGCAGTGTTGGGCACTACGAGCAGTACTTC	CSVGHYEQYF
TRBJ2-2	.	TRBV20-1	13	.	TGCAGCCCTGCCGGGCCTTACACCGGGGAGCTGTTTTTT	CSPAGPYTGELFF
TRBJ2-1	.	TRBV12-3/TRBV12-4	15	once	TGTGCCAGCAGTTGGCGGGACAGCTCCTACAATGAGCAGTTCTTC	CASSWRDSSYNEQFF
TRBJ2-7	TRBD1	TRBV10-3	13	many	TGTGCCATCAGTGAGTCGAAGGGACAGGGGGTACACTTC	CAISESKGQGVHF
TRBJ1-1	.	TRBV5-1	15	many	TGCGCCAGCAGCGAGGGCCAGCGAATGAACACTGAAGCTTTCTTT	CASSEGQRMNTEAFF
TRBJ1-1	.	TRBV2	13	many	TGTGCCAGCAGTGCGGGATTTAGCACTGAAGCTTTCTTT	CASSAGFSTEAFF
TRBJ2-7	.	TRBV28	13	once	TGTGCCAGCAAGACAGGGAGGGTGAACGAGCAGTACTTC	CASKTGRVNEQYF
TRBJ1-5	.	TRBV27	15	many	TGTGCCAGCAGCGCCGTCGGGACACGGAATCAGCCCCAGCATTTT	CASSAVGTRNQPQHF
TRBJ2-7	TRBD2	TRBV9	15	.	TGTGCCAGCAGCGTAGGTAGCGGGGTCTCCTACGAGCAGTACTTC	CASSVGSGVSYEQYF
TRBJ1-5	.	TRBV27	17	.	TGTGCCAGCAGTTTATCTCGAACCGGGGCCGAGGGTCAGCCCCAGCATTTT	CASSLSRTGAEGQPQHF
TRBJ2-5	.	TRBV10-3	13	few	TGTGCCATCAGACCGGACAGCACAGAGACCCAGTACTTC	CAIRPDSTETQYF
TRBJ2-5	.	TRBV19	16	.	TGTGCCAGTAGTATTGGTTATAGCGGAAACCAAGAGACCCAGTACTTC	CASSIGYSGNQETQYF
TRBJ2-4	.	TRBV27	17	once	TGTGCCAGCAGCCCAAGACAGCTATGGGAAACCAAAAACATTCAGTACTTC	CASSPRQLWETKNIQYF
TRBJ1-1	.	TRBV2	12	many	TGTGCCGCTCAAGGCCTCCACGCTGAAGCTTTCTTT	CAAQGLHAEAFF
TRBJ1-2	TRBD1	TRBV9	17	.	TGTGCCAGCAGCGTGGGGACAGGCCCGGGAGCTAACTATGGCTACACCTTC	CASSVGTGPGANYGYTF
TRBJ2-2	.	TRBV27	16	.	TGTGCCAGCAGTCCATCTAGCGTCGCGAACACCGGGGAGCTGTTTTTT	CASSPSSVANTGELFF
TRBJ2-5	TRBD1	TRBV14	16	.	TGTGCCAGCAGCCAACCGCTTGGGACAGGGCAAGAGACCCAGTACTTC	CASSQPLGTGQETQYF
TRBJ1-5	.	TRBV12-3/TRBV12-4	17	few	TGTGCCAGCAGTTGGTGGGGACTGGACAGTGACAATCAGCCCCAGCATTTT	CASSWWGLDSDNQPQHF
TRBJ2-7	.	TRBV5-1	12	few	TGCGCCAGCAGCGGTTTCGCCTACGAGCAGTACTTC	CASSGFAYEQYF
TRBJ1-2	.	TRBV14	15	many	TGTGCCAGCAGCCAAGTGCCCGCAGGGCCCTATGGCTACACCTTC	CASSQVPAGPYGYTF
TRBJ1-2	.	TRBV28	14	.	TGTGCCAGCAGTTTGGATACAGGAGGTTCTGGCTACACCTTC	CASSLDTGGSGYTF
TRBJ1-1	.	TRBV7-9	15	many	TGTGCCAGCAGCTTAGGGCTGGGAGGTGGCACTGAAGCTTTCTTT	CASSLGLGGGTEAFF
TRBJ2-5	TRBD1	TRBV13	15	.	TGTGCCAGCAGCCCCTCGCCGGGGACAGAAGAGACCCAGTACTTC	CASSPSPGTEETQYF
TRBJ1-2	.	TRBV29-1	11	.	TGCAGCGGGGGGGGTCGGCATGGCTACACCTTC	CSGGGRHGYTF
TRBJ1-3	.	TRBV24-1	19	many	TGTGCCACCAGTGATTTTCGATACTGGGGCCAGCTCTCTGGAAACACCATATATTTT	CATSDFRYWGQLSGNTIYF
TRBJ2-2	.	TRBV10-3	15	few	TGTGCCACTACTCCAATGACAGGTGTCACCGGGGAGCTGTTTTTT	CATTPMTGVTGELFF
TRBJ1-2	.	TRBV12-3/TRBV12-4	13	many	TGTGCCAGCAACCCGACACTAAACTATGGCTACACCTTC	CASNPTLNYGYTF
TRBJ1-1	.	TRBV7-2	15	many	TGTGCCAGCAACCAAGGGAGGACCGTAAACACTGAAGCTTTCTTT	CASNQGRTVNTEAFF
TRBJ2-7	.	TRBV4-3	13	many	TGCGCCAGCAGCCAAGCGGTATCCGCCGAGCAGTACTTC	CASSQAVSAEQYF
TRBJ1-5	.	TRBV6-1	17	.	TGTGCCAGCCATCCGTCCACAGCTTCCTATAGCAATCAGCCCCAGCATTTT	CASHPSTASYSNQPQHF
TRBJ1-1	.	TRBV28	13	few	TGTGCCAGCAGCGAAGGACGCACCGATGAAGCTTTCTTT	CASSEGRTDEAFF
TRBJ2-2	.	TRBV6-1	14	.	TGTGCCAGCAGTGGTTTCCGATCCGCCGGGGAGCTGTTTTTT	CASSGFRSAGELFF
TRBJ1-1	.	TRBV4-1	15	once	TGCGCCAGCAGCCAAGATGAAGGGCAGTACACTGAAGCTTTCTTT	CASSQDEGQYTEAFF
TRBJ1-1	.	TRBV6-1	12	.	TGTGCCAGCAGCCTGGACGGATATGAAGCTTTCTTT	CASSLDGYEAFF
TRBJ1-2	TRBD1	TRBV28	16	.	TGTGCCAGCAGTGGACCCGGGACAGATACTAACTATGGCTACACCTTC	CASSGPGTDTNYGYTF
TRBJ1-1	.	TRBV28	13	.	TGTGCCAGCAGCGGGTTGACAGACACTGAAGCTTTCTTT	CASSGLTDTEAFF
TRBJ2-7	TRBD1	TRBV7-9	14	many	TGTGCCAGCAGCCCTTACAGGGGGGTTGACGAGCAGTACTTC	CASSPYRGVDEQYF
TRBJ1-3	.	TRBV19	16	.	TGTGCCAGTAAAGGGGTTGGGCAGGGAGCCGGAAACACCATATATTTT	CASKGVGQGAGNTIYF
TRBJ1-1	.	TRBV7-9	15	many	TGTGCCAGCAGCTTACCCCAGAAAAGAGACACTGAAGCTTTCTTT	CASSLPQKRDTEAFF
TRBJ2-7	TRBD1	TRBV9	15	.	TGTGCCAGCAGCGTCGGACAGGGCAACTTCTACGAGCAGTACTTC	CASSVGQGNFYEQYF
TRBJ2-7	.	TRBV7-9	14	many	TGTGCCAGCAGCTTAGATGGCACAGACCACGAGCAGTACTTC	CASSLDGTDHEQYF